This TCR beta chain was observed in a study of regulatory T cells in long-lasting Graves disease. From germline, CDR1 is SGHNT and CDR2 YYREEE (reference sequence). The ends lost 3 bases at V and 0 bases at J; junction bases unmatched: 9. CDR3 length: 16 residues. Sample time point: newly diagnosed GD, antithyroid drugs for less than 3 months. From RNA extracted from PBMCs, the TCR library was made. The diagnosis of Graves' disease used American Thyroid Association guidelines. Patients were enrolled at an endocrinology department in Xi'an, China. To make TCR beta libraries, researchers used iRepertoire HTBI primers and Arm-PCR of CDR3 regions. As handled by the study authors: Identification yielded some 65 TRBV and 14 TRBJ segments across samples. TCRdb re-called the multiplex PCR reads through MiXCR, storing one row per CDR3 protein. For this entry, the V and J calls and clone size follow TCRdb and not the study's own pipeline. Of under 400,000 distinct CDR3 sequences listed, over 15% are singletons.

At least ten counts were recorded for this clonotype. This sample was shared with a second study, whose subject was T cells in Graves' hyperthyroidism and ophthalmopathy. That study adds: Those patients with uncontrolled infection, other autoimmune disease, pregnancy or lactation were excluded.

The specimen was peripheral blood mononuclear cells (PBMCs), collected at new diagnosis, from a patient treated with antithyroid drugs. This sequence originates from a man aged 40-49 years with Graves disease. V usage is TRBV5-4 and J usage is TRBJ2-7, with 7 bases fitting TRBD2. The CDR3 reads CASSWGAGKSSYEQYF. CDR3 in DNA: TGTGCCAGCAGCTGGGGAGCGGGGAAAAGCTCCTACGAGCAGTACTTC.